These 17 T cell receptor beta chains came from one sample sequenced in a study of T cells in Graves' hyperthyroidism and ophthalmopathy. TCR beta CDR3 regions were amplified from RNA. The TCR CDR3 was amplified in a first-round RT-PCR using the HTBI primer set. TCRdb itself ran the multiplex PCR reads through MiXCR, one entry per CDR3 protein. The table lists a few hundred thousand distinct CDR3 sequences, about a sixth of them singletons. What was sequenced was blood. These receptor sequences come from a woman aged 25 to 39 with Graves' hyperthyroidism.

This rearrangement joins TRBV7-2 to TRBJ2-5; D unresolved. The ends were cut back, 6 bases at V and 9 bases at J, with 11 bases in the middle. Germline V lookup: CDR1 SGHTA, CDR2 FQGNSA. The CDR3 length is 11 residues. The CDR3 bases are TGTGCCAGCAGTCATACGGAAGCCCAGTACTTC. Protein product: CASSHTEAQYF.

Many counts were recorded for this clonotype. V usage is TRBV20-1 and J usage is TRBJ2-7; D is uncertain. This CDR3 has 12 residues. In germline, CDR1 is DFQATT, CDR2 SNEGSKA (reference sequence). Trimming stripped 3 bases from V and 3 bases from J, with 9 bases between. The CDR3 region is CSARGPGYEQYF. CDR3 DNA: TGCAGTGCTAGGGGTCCCGGCTACGAGCAGTACTTC.

This sequence joins TRBV7-3 and TRBJ2-2; TRBD2 matches 11 bases. V lost 4 bases to trimming and J lost 4 bases; unmatched junction nucleotides: 5. CDR1 is SGHTA, CDR2 FQGTGA, per germline. The CDR3 covers 16 residues. This CDR3 reads CASSSSGTSGTGELFF. The CDR3, as DNA: TGTGCCAGCAGCTCCTCCGGGACTAGCGGCACCGGGGAGCTGTTTTTT.

This clonotype appeared a few times. The rearrangement uses TRBV18 and TRBJ1-1; D is perhaps TRBD1 (6 bases). The CDR3 extends over 15 amino acids. From germline, CDR1 is KGHSH and CDR2 LQKENI. The V end lost 1 base, the J end lost 4 bases, and 13 bases lay between the germline ends. CDR3 DNA: TGTGCCAGCTCACCACAAAAGGGGGACGGCACTGAAGCTTTCTTT. Translated, it gives CASSPQKGDGTEAFF. Full variable domain (remainder filled in from reference TRBV18 and TRBJ1-1): NAGVMQNPRHLVRRRGQEARLRCSPMKGHSHVYWYRQLPEEGLKFMVYLQKENIIDESGMPKERFSAEFPKEGPSILRIQQVVRGDSAAYFCASSPQKGDGTEAFFGQGTRLTVV.

The sample holds many counts of this clonotype. The chain links TRBV6-1 to TRBJ2-2; the match to TRBD2 covers 14 bases. The CDR3 length is 14 residues. Germline V lookup: CDR1 MNHNS, CDR2 SASEGT. V shed 6 bases and J 8 bases; nucleotides not matched to a gene: 2. The chain's CDR3 is CASRGLAGAGELFF. Written as DNA, the CDR3 is TGTGCCAGCAGGGGACTAGCGGGAGCAGGGGAGCTGTTTTTT.

Only a few counts were recorded for this clonotype. Mismatch with germline at one junction end may stem from a read error. The chain employs TRBV25-1 and TRBJ1-1, with 7 nucleotides matching TRBD1. The CDR3 contains 15 residues. Germline values: CDR1 MGHDK, CDR2 SYGVNS. DNA for the CDR3: TGTGCCAGCAGTAACAGGGGCTACAAGAACGCTGAAGCTTTCTTT. It encodes CASSNRGYKNAEAFF.

This clonotype was seen at least ten times. In nucleotides, the CDR3 is TGTGCCAGCAGAACCGTAGCGGGGGCAGTCTACGAGCAGTACTTC. Protein sequence: CASRTVAGAVYEQYF. The rearrangement uses TRBV27 and TRBJ2-7; TRBD2 aligns across 9 bases. This CDR3 region has 15 residues. J lost 3 bases, V lost 6 bases, and 9 bases had no gene match. Germline CDR1 MNHEY, CDR2 SMNVEV (reference sequence).

This clonotype showed up many times. The chain couples TRBV28 to TRBJ1-5, with TRBD1 identical over 10 bases. Germline V gene lookup returns CDR1 MDHEN and CDR2 SYDVKM. The length of the CDR3 is 18 residues. J lost 2 bases, V lost 7 bases, and 14 bases had no gene match. CDR3 in amino acids: CASTSWKTGGAGNQPQHF. For the CDR3, the DNA is TGTGCCAGCACCAGCTGGAAGACAGGGGGCGCGGGCAATCAGCCCCAGCATTTT.

This clonotype was seen at least ten times. The genes are TRBV12-3 or TRBV12-4 and TRBJ2-5; a possible D gene is TRBD2 (6 bases). This CDR3 comprises 13 residues. V was shortened by 6 bases and J by 2 bases, with 10 bases between the two germline ends. CDR3 loop: CASRPGLQETQYF. The CDR3 DNA sequence: TGTGCCAGCAGACCGGGACTTCAAGAGACCCAGTACTTC.

This clonotype was counted many times. V gene TRBV11-2 combines with J gene TRBJ2-3, with D possibly matching TRBD2 (7 bases). V was clipped by 0 bases and J by 2 bases, with 15 bases between them. Looked up from germline, CDR1 is SGHAT and CDR2 is FQNNGV. This CDR3 has 17 residues. The CDR3 is CASSLDPGRGITDTQYF. The DNA of the CDR3 is TGTGCCAGCAGCTTAGACCCGGGGAGGGGGATCACAGATACGCAGTATTTT. Full variable domain (rest looked up from reference TRBV11-2 and TRBJ2-3): EAGVAQSPRYKIIEKRQSVAFWCNPISGHATLYWYQQILGQGPKLLIQFQNNGVVDDSQLPKDRFSAERLKGVDSTLKIQPAKLEDSAVYLCASSLDPGRGITDTQYFGPGTRLTVL.

A few counts support this clonotype. This sequence joins TRBV7-9 and TRBJ1-4; 9 bases fit TRBD1. The trim removed 5 bases at V and 8 bases at J, leaving 9 bases unmatched. CDR1 SEHNR and CDR2 FQNEAQ come from the germline V gene (reference sequence). This CDR3 is 15 amino acids long. CDR3 in DNA: TGTGCCAGCAGCCAGCCCGGGACAGGGCGGGAAAAACTGTTTTTT. This translates into CASSQPGTGREKLFF.

This clonotype has at least ten counts. This chain links TRBV3-1 with TRBJ2-3; D is unresolved. V lost 6 bases and J lost 2, with 15 bases in between. Per the germline V gene, CDR1 is LGHDT and CDR2 is YNNKEL (reference sequence). The CDR3 runs to 15 residues. For the CDR3, the DNA is TGTGCCAGCAGAGGTAGTAACGGATTCACAGATACGCAGTATTTT. It specifies CASRGSNGFTDTQYF.

CDR3 sequence: CASSVDGQGGGNTEAFF. CDR3 nucleotides: TGTGCCAGCAGCGTAGACGGACAGGGGGGGGGAAACACTGAAGCTTTCTTT. The chain links TRBV9 to TRBJ1-1; 10 bases are shared with TRBD1. J gave up 2 bases and V 0 bases, and 7 bases lay outside the gene matches. CDR1 and CDR2 from the germline V gene are SGDLS and YYNGEE. There are 17 residues in the CDR3.

This clonotype was seen a few times. V and J are TRBV6-1 and TRBJ2-7, with 7 bases identical to TRBD2. From germline, CDR1 is MNHNS and CDR2 SASEGT. This CDR3 is built from 15 residues. V trimming: 5 bases; J trimming: 2 bases; junction bases outside the gene matches: 9. The CDR3 DNA is TGTGCCAGCAGTCCCAGGGCGGGAGCTCCCTACGAGCAGTACTTC. Residues: CASSPRAGAPYEQYF.

This clonotype was picked up many times. The chain uses TRBV4-3 and TRBJ2-3; 8 nucleotides agree with TRBD2. The length of the CDR3 is 14 residues. The germline gives CDR1 LGHNA, CDR2 YSLEER. V lost 4 bases and J lost 3; bases outside the gene matches: 3. The CDR3 loop is CASSRQRETDTQYF. In nucleotides, the CDR3 is TGCGCCAGCAGCCGCCAGCGGGAGACAGATACGCAGTATTTT.

In its sample, this clonotype was seen a few times. The V gene is TRBV6-2 or TRBV6-3, the J gene TRBJ2-1, with D possibly being TRBD1 or TRBD2 (5 bases each). Trimming removed 0 bases at V and 0 bases at J, with 12 bases between. Germline V gene data show CDR1 as MNHEY and CDR2 as SVGEGT. The CDR3 sequence is 17 residues long. The DNA of the CDR3 is TGTGCCAGCAGTTACTCCTTGAGGGGAAGCTCCTACAATGAGCAGTTCTTC. Amino acids: CASSYSLRGSSYNEQFF.

This clonotype was picked up many times. The chain has TRBV5-1 and TRBJ2-3; 10 bases match TRBD2. V was pared by 6 bases and J by 0 bases, with 1 base of the junction left unmatched. The CDR3 totals 14 residues. Germline CDR1 is SGHRS and CDR2 is YFSETQ. The DNA of the CDR3 is TGCGCCAGCATGACTAGCGGGAGCACAGATACGCAGTATTTT. Its translation: CASMTSGSTDTQYF.